Below, 19 T cell receptor beta chains from the same sample are listed, as sequenced in a study of blood T cell repertoires in COVID-19 (dated by TCRdb to 2020 to 2022). Library prep was done by the immunoSEQ multiplex PCR assay. The table was pulled from immuneACCESS by TCRdb, which kept in-frame rearrangements only. Such tables lose some clones; where checked, under half of the loss comes from unresolved V genes, and the rest has no known cause. Counted in this sample were 90,000 to 120,000 clones; about nine tenths of them appeared once. 6.8% of the sample belongs to the ten largest clones. Sequencing was carried out using peripheral blood. The receptor set was obtained from a man in his fifties with active or convalescent COVID-19.

The chain uses TRBV18 and TRBJ2-1; TRBD1 agrees at 7 bases. The CDR3 is 18 amino acids. The J segment lost 3 bases and the V segment lost 3 bases, leaving 14 bases of the junction unmatched. Germline values: CDR1 KGHSH, CDR2 LQKENI. The CDR3 nucleotides read TGTGCCAGCTCACCTCCCCGTAGGGGGCAAAATAGCTACAATGAGCAGTTCTTC. Residues: CASSPPRRGQNSYNEQFF.

The chain links TRBV28 to TRBJ2-6; maybe TRBD1 (6 bases). There are 15 residues in the CDR3. Germline V lookup: CDR1 MDHEN, CDR2 SYDVKM. V was clipped by 5 bases and J by 0 bases, with 8 bases between them. CDR3 DNA: TGTGCCAGCAGTCTGGACAGCTCTGGGGCCAACGTCCTGACTTTC. Translation gives CASSLDSSGANVLTF.

This chain links TRBV7-9 with TRBJ2-7, with D perhaps matching TRBD2 (7 bases). From germline, CDR1 is SEHNR and CDR2 FQNEAQ (reference sequence). The CDR3 runs 13 residues. With 3 bases removed from V and 7 bases from J, the gap between germline ends came to 13 bases. The CDR3 sequence: CASSLEGGTEQYF. Written as DNA, the CDR3 is TGTGCCAGCAGCTTGGAGGGGGGGACGGAGCAGTACTTC.

V gene TRBV6-2 or TRBV6-3 combines with J gene TRBJ2-3; D gene ambiguous. The CDR3 runs to 15 residues. From germline, CDR1 is MNHEY and CDR2 SVGEGT. V was pared by 7 bases and J by 6 bases, with 20 bases between. Here the CDR3 reads CASTPNTLATDTQYF. The CDR3, as DNA: TGTGCCAGCACCCCCAACACGTTAGCTACGGATACGCAGTATTTT.

The rearrangement joins TRBV4-1 to TRBJ2-7; 8 bases fit TRBD1. Germline V CDR1 and CDR2: MGHRA, YSYEKL. The CDR3 length is 16 residues. With 3 bases clipped from V and 2 bases from J, the junction kept 9 bases outside the gene matches. This CDR3 reads CASSQSYRDRTYEQYF. CDR3 nucleotides: TGCGCCAGCAGCCAGAGCTACCGGGACAGGACCTACGAGCAGTACTTC.

This chain uses TRBV6-1 with TRBJ1-1; D is possibly TRBD1 (6 bases). The CDR3 has 16 residues. The V end lost 2 bases, the J end lost 5 bases, and 18 bases lay between the germline ends. Germline assignment: CDR1 MNHNS and CDR2 SASEGT. As DNA, the CDR3 is TGTGCCAGCAGTGAAAAATTCGCAGGGGCATGGACTGAAGCTTTCTTT. Protein: CASSEKFAGAWTEAFF.

V usage is TRBV23-1 and J usage is TRBJ2-7, with a weak D call TRBD2 (5 bases). TRBV23-1 is an ORF; its function is uncertain. V was pared by 6 bases and J by 3 bases, with 12 bases between. The CDR3 is 13 amino acids. Written as DNA, the CDR3 is TGCGCCAGCAGCCCGCTAGCTGTCTACGAGCAGTACTTC. Its protein is CASSPLAVYEQYF.

The genes are TRBV7-6 and TRBJ2-7; D remains ambiguous. The CDR3 sequence is 13 residues long. V was pared by 1 base and J by 1 base, with 5 bases between. From germline, CDR1 is SGHVS and CDR2 FNYEAQ. CDR3 DNA: TGTGCCAGCAGCTTAGGGGCGTCCTACGAGCAGTACTTC. This sequence encodes CASSLGASYEQYF.

This chain connects TRBV4-1 to TRBJ1-2; D is unresolved. Germline V gives CDR1 MGHRA, CDR2 YSYEKL. Trimming took 4 bases from V and 8 from J, leaving 17 bases between them. The CDR3 is 14 amino acids. The CDR3, as DNA: TGCGCCAGCAGCCCCCCGACTTCTACCCAAGGCTACACCTTC. As protein: CASSPPTSTQGYTF.

This chain links TRBV9 with TRBJ2-1; a weak D match, TRBD1 (5 bases). The CDR3 is 20 amino acids. CDR1 is SGDLS, CDR2 YYNGEE, per germline. Trimming removed 0 bases at V and 1 base at J, with 23 bases between. The CDR3 DNA follows: TGTGCCAGCAGCGTAGGGTTTTGGGAAGGGGTTATGAGGTCCTACAATGAGCAGTTCTTC. Protein: CASSVGFWEGVMRSYNEQFF.

The rearrangement links TRBV11-2 to TRBJ2-3; D is possibly TRBD2 (5 bases). The CDR3 runs 15 residues. The V gene's germline CDR1 is SGHAT and CDR2 FQNNGV. The V end was cut by 1 base, the J end by 5 bases, with 13 bases between. The CDR3 region is CASSLAGIEGDTQYF. CDR3 nucleotides: TGTGCCAGCAGCTTAGCCGGGATCGAGGGAGATACGCAGTATTTT.

This clone was seen just once. This chain links TRBV28 with TRBJ1-5; TRBD1 matches at 9 bases. The CDR3 loop spans 14 amino acids. J gave up 7 bases and V 2 bases, and 3 bases lay outside the gene matches. Germline CDR1 reads MDHEN; CDR2 reads SYDVKM. The CDR3 loop is CASSLRQGGQPQHF. The CDR3 nucleotides are TGTGCCAGCAGTTTAAGACAGGGGGGACAGCCCCAGCATTTT.

The gene calls are TRBV7-2 and TRBJ2-7; the match to TRBD2 covers 12 bases. The CDR3 is made up of 17 amino acids. J was trimmed by 5 bases and V by 1 base; bases with no gene match: 9. CDR1 is SGHTA and CDR2 is FQGNSA in the germline V gene. CDR3: CASSLVLAGGIGNEQYF. The CDR3 DNA is TGTGCCAGCAGCTTAGTACTAGCGGGAGGAATTGGAAACGAGCAGTACTTC.

The chain uses TRBV5-1 and TRBJ2-3; D is possibly TRBD1 (6 bases). This CDR3 is built from 15 residues. V was cut by 0 bases and J by 2 bases, with 10 bases left in between. Germline lookup yields CDR1 SGHRS and CDR2 YFSETQ. The CDR3 loop reads CASSLEDRNTDTQYF. The CDR3 DNA sequence: TGCGCCAGCAGCTTGGAGGACAGAAACACAGATACGCAGTATTTT.

The chain recombines TRBV3-1 (or the pseudogene TRBV3-2) with TRBJ2-7; D is possibly TRBD2 (6 bases). This CDR3 spans 16 amino acids. V was clipped by 0 bases and J by 13 bases, with 25 bases between them. Germline lookup yields CDR1 LGHDT and CDR2 YNNKEL (reference sequence). DNA of the CDR3: TGTGCCAGCAGCCAAGAAATTAGTTTTAATGGCGGGACCCAATACTTC. Encoded protein: CASSQEISFNGGTQYF.

The rearrangement uses TRBV28 and TRBJ1-1; weak D call: TRBD1 (5 bases). Germline V gives CDR1 MDHEN, CDR2 SYDVKM. The CDR3 is made up of 13 amino acids. Trimming stripped 8 bases from V and 0 bases from J, with 10 bases between. CDR3 bases: TGTGCCAGCCAGGGATATCTGAACACTGAAGCTTTCTTT. The encoded protein is CASQGYLNTEAFF.

This clone was counted only a few times. V and J are TRBV19 and TRBJ2-4; D may be TRBD2 (5 bases). Germline CDR1 reads LNHDA; CDR2 reads SQIVND (reference sequence). V shed 7 bases and J shed 3 bases, with 10 bases lying between them. The CDR3 has 13 residues. The CDR3 nucleotides read TGTGCCAGTACCGGGGTAAACAAAAACATTCAGTACTTC. This sequence encodes CASTGVNKNIQYF.

The rearrangement uses TRBV3-1 (or the pseudogene TRBV3-2) and TRBJ2-3; 14 bases agree with TRBD2. There are 15 residues in the CDR3. Looked up from germline, CDR1 is LGHDT and CDR2 is YNNKEL (reference sequence). The ends lost 6 bases at V and 4 bases at J; junction bases unmatched: 3. The CDR3, as DNA: TGTGCCAGCAGTTCGGGACTAGCGGGAGCAGATACGCAGTATTTT. This gives the protein CASSSGLAGADTQYF.

The CDR3 sequence is CASRKHSSDTQYF. Written as DNA, the CDR3 is TGTGCCAGCAGAAAACATAGCTCAGATACGCAGTATTTT. The V call is TRBV6-5, the J call TRBJ2-3; D is uncertain. The V end lost 6 bases, the J end lost 4 bases, and 11 bases lay between the germline ends. Germline CDR1 MNHEY, CDR2 SVGAGI. The CDR3 runs 13 residues.